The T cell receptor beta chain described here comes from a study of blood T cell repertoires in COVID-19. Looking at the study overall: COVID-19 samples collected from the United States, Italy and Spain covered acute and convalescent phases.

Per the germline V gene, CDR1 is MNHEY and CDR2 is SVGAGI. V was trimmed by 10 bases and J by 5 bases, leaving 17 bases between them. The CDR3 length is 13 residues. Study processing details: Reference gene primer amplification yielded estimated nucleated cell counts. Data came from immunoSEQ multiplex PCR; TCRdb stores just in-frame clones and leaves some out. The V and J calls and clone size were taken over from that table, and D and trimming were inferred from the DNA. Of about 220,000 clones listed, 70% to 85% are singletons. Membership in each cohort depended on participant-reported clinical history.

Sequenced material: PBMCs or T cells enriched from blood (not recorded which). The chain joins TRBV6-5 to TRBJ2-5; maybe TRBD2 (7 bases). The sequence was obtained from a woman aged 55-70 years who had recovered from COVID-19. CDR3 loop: CATTRGAQETQYF. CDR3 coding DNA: TGTGCCACCACCCGGGGGGCCCAGGAGACCCAGTACTTC.